This passage covers 9 T cell receptor beta chains from one sample sequenced in a study of blood T cell repertoires in COVID-19. TCRdb keeps only in-frame clones here, not all; method: immunoSEQ multiplex PCR. The repertoire consists of 200,000 or so clones, with roughly 87% occurring once and the leading ten covering 11%. Sequenced sample: PBMCs or T cells enriched from blood (not recorded which). The receptors here all came from a man in his thirties or forties who had recovered from COVID-19.

This sequence joins TRBV6-1 and TRBJ1-6; 7 bases line up with TRBD1. CDR1 and CDR2 (germline): MNHNS, SASEGT. The V segment lost 2 bases and the J segment 9 bases; nucleotides outside the gene matches: 10. This CDR3 is 16 amino acids long. CDR3 coding DNA: TGTGCCAGCAGTGAACAGGGGGGTCGCAGTTCTTCACCCCTCCACTTT. Translating gives CASSEQGGRSSSPLHF.

This clone was detected only a few times. No conserved phenylalanine or tryptophan ends this CDR3, so it is likely a read error. The DNA is left out, because the CDR3 cannot be placed on it with certainty; the CDR3 is given as TCRdb lists it. This chain uses TRBV30 with TRBJ1-1. The germline CDR1 and CDR2 sequences are GTSNPN and SVGIG (reference sequence). The CDR3 extends over 8 residues, inclusive of both ends. CDR3 sequence reads: CAWGDSGV.

The chain combines TRBV3-1 (or the pseudogene TRBV3-2) with TRBJ1-4; D is perhaps TRBD1 (6 bases). The V end was cut by 5 bases, the J end by 8 bases, with 21 bases between. The CDR3 totals 16 residues. From germline, CDR1 is LGHDT and CDR2 YNNKEL (reference sequence). CDR3 sequence reads: CASSYLMRGQGEKLFF. The CDR3 DNA is TGTGCCAGCAGCTACTTAATGAGAGGCCAGGGGGAAAAACTGTTTTTT.

V usage is TRBV2 and J usage is TRBJ2-5; D is possibly TRBD1 (5 bases). The germline CDR1 and CDR2 sequences are SNHLY and FYNNEI. This CDR3 region has 15 residues. V dropped 0 bases and J dropped 2 bases, with 10 bases sitting between them. CDR3 loop: CASSEALPGQETQYF. The CDR3 nucleotides read TGTGCCAGCAGTGAAGCGCTTCCAGGGCAAGAGACCCAGTACTTC.

This clone was picked up a small number of times. The chain couples TRBV18 to TRBJ2-5, with 7 bases that match TRBD2. Germline CDR1 reads KGHSH; CDR2 reads LQKENI. The trim removed 0 bases at V and 4 bases at J, leaving 2 bases unmatched. This CDR3 region has 14 residues. In DNA, the CDR3 is TGTGCCAGCTCACCACCGGGAGGGTTAGAGACCCAGTACTTC. This encodes CASSPPGGLETQYF.

In its sample, this clone was seen once. The V call is TRBV6-5, the J call TRBJ2-3, with a weak D call TRBD2 (5 bases). Deletions cut 6 bases from V and 6 bases from J, with 16 bases between. This CDR3 contains 14 residues. Germline CDR1 is MNHEY and CDR2 is SVGAGI. CDR3 nucleotide sequence: TGTGCCAGCAGGAGGAGGCTAGCAGTGGATACGCAGTATTTT. Translation gives CASRRRLAVDTQYF.

The CDR3 protein is CSVVLAGTGELFF. CDR3 DNA sequence: TGCAGCGTTGTACTAGCGGGCACCGGGGAGCTGTTTTTT. The chain combines TRBV29-1 with TRBJ2-2; TRBD2 matches at 9 bases. From germline, CDR1 is SQVTM and CDR2 ANQGSEA. The CDR3 totals 13 residues. With V trimmed by 4 bases and J by 4 bases, 1 base remained unmatched.

The chain employs TRBV30 and TRBJ1-5; D gene ambiguous. CDR1 and CDR2 from the germline V gene are GTSNPN and SVGIG (reference sequence). The CDR3 is made up of 13 amino acids. With 1 base removed from V and 7 bases from J, the gap between germline ends came to 11 bases. The CDR3 loop reads CAWSGAFNQPQHF. The CDR3 coding sequence is TGTGCCTGGAGTGGGGCCTTTAACCAGCCCCAGCATTTT.

This chain links TRBV18 with TRBJ1-1; TRBD1 aligns across 7 bases. V lost 6 bases and J lost 4; bases outside the gene matches: 11. CDR1 is KGHSH, CDR2 LQKENI, per germline. The CDR3 extends over 15 amino acids. CDR3 DNA sequence: TGTGCCAGCTCTCCTACCGGGACAGAAGGCACTGAAGCTTTCTTT. Amino acid sequence: CASSPTGTEGTEAFF.